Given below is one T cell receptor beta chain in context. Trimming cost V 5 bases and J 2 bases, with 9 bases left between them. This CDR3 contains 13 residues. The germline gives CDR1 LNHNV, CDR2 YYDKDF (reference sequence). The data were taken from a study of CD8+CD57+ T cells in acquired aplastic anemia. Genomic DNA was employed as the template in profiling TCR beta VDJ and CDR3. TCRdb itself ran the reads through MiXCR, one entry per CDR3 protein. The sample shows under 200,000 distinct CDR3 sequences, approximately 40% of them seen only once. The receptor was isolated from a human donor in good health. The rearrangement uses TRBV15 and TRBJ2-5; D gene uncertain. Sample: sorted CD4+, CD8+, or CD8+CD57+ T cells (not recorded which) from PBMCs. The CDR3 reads CATSGRLQETQYF. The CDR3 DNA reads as TGTGCCACCAGCGGTCGATTACAAGAGACCCAGTACTTC.